This T cell receptor (beta chain) stems from a study of blood T cell repertoires in COVID-19. For the study at large: From T cells, B-cell-depleted T cells, or PBMCs came the material, which was cDNA or gDNA.

CDR1 LNHDA and CDR2 SQIVND come from the germline V gene (reference sequence). The CDR3 length is 15 residues. J was trimmed by 5 bases and V by 5 bases; bases with no gene match: 10. Recruitment covered about 26 US areas and drew participants whose ages spanned roughly 18 to 100 years. Produced via immunoSEQ multiplex PCR; TCRdb's table is partial and in-frame only. The sample records 200,000 or so clones, about nine tenths being singletons. This chain connects TRBV19 to TRBJ2-5; 8 bases fit TRBD2. Sequencing was done on a sample of PBMCs or T cells enriched from blood (not recorded which). This sequence originates from a woman aged 30 to 39 who had recovered from COVID-19. The DNA of the CDR3 is TGTGCCAGTAGTCCCCCCGGGACTAGTGGGGAGACCCAGTACTTC. Its protein product is CASSPPGTSGETQYF.